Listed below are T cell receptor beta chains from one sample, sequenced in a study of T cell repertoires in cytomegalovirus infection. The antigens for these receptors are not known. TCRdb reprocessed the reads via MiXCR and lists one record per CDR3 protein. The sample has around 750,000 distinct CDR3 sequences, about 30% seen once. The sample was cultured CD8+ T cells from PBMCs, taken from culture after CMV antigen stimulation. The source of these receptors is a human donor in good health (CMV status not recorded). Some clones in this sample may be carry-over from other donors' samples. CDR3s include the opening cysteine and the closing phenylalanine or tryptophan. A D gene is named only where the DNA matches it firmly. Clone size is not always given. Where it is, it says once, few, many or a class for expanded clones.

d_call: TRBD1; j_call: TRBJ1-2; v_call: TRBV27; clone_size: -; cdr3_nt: TGTGCCAGCAGTGCCAGACAGGGGGCTGAAGGCTACACCTTC; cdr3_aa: CASSARQGAEGYTF
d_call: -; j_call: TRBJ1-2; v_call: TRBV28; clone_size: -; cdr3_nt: TGTGCCAGCAGTTTATTATCGGGGGCGCCAGGCTACACCTTC; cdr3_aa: CASSLLSGAPGYTF
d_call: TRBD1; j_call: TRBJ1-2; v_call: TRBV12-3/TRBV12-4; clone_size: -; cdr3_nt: TGTGCCAGCAGTCCCACAGGGGCGCTGGACTACACCTTC; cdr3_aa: CASSPTGALDYTF
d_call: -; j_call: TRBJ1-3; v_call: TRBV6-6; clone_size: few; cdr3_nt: TGTGCCAGCAGTTACCTGCCGGATCAAAACACCATATATTTT; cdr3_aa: CASSYLPDQNTIYF
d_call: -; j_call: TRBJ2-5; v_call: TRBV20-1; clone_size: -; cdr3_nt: TGCAGTGCTAGAGATTCATGGGACCAAGAGACCCAGTACTTC; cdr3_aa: CSARDSWDQETQYF
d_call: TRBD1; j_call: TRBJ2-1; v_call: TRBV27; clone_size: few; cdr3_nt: TGTGCCAGCATCGATCGGGGTACGGGACAGGGGAGGAATGAGCAGTTCTTC; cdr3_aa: CASIDRGTGQGRNEQFF
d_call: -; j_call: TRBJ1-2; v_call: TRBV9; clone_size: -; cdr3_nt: TGTGCCAGCAGCAGGAGTACCTTC; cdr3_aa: CASSRSTF
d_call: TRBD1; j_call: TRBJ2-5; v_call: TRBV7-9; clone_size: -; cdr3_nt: TGTGCCAGCAGCTTAGCCGGGACAGGGGACATAATGTACCAAGAGACCCAGTACTTC; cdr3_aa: CASSLAGTGDIMYQETQYF
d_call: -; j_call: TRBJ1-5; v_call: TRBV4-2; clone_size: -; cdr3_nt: TGTGCCAGCAGCCAAGAATTCGGGACGGACACCTATCAGCCCCAGCATTTT; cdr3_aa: CASSQEFGTDTYQPQHF
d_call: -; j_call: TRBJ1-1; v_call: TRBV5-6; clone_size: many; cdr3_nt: TGTGCCAGCAGCTTGGCAGGTCTCATGAACACTGAAGCTTTCTTT; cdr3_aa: CASSLAGLMNTEAFF
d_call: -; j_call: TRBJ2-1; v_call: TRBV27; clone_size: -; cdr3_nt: TGTGCCAGCACCCCATATGGGCCTGTCAATAATGAGCAGTTCTTC; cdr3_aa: CASTPYGPVNNEQFF
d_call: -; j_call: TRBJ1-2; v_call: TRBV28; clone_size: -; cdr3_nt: TGTGACAGCAGTTTGGGTCCAAGGAACTATGGCTACACCTTC; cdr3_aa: CDSSLGPRNYGYTF
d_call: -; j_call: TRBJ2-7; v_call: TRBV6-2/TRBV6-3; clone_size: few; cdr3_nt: TGTGCCAGCAGCCAGGGGCCAGGGTACCTCGAGCAGTACTTC; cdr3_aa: CASSQGPGYLEQYF
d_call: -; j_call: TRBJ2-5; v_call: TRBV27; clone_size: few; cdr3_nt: TGTGCCAGCAGTTTATCGGGGGGCGTCCAAGAGACCCAGTACTTC; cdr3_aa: CASSLSGGVQETQYF
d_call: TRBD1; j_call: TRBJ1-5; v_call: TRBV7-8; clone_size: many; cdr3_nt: TGTGCCAGCAGCTTCCGGACAGGGTTGAATCAGCCCCAGCATTTT; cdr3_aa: CASSFRTGLNQPQHF
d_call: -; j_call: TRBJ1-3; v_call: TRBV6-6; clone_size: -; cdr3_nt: TGTGCCAGCAGACCCCTGGCAGGGGCCGGAAACACCATATATTTT; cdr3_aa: CASRPLAGAGNTIYF
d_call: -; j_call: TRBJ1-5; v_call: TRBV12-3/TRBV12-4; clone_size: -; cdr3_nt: TGTGCCAGCAGGGGGGCCAATCAGCCCCAGCATTTT; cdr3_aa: CASRGANQPQHF
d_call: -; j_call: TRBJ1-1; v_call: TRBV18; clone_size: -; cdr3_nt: TGTGCCAGCTCACCAATGGCGGAAAGAGCGAACACTGAAGCTTTCTTT; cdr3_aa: CASSPMAERANTEAFF
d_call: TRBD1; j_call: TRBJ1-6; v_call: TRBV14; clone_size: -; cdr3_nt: TGTGCCAGCAGCTCGACAGGGAACTATAATTCACCCCTCCACTTT; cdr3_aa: CASSSTGNYNSPLHF
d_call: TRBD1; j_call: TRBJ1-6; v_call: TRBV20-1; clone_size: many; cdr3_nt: TGCAGTGCTAGAAGGAGGGCAGGGGGGCGCAGCACTAATTCACCCCTCCACTTT; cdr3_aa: CSARRRAGGRSTNSPLHF
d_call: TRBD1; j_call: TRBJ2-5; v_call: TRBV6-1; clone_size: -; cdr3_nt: TGTGCCAGCAGTACCCCCGGGACAGCCTGGGAGGAGACCCAGTACTTC; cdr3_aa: CASSTPGTAWEETQYF
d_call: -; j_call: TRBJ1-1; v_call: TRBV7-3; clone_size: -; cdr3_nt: TGTGCCAGCGGCTTAGGTATAGGGAACACTGAAGCTTTCTTT; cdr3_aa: CASGLGIGNTEAFF
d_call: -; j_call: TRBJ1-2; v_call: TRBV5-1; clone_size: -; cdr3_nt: TGCGCCAGCAGCTCGGGAGGACTGTTAGCTAACTATGGCTACACCTTC; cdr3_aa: CASSSGGLLANYGYTF
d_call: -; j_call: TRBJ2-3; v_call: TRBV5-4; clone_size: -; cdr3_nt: TGTGCCAGCAGCTCCGGGTCCGGGGCGCAGTATTTT; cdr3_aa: CASSSGSGAQYF
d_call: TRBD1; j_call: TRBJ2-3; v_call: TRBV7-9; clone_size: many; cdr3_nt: TGTGCCAGCAGCGGACGGGACAGATTATCGAGGACAGATACGCAGTATTTT; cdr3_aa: CASSGRDRLSRTDTQYF
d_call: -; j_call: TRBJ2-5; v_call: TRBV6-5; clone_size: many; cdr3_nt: TGTGCCAGCAGTTATGTTATCGGGGAAGGGCAAGAGACCCAGTACTTC; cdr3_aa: CASSYVIGEGQETQYF
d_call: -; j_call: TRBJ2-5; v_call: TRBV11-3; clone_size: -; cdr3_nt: TGTGCCACCCATATGCCGGGGACCGAGGGGGAGACCCAGTACTTC; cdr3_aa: CATHMPGTEGETQYF
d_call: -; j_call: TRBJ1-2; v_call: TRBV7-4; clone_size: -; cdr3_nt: TGTGCCAGCAGCTCGTTTGACATGGGCGAGTATGGCTACACCTTC; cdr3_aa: CASSSFDMGEYGYTF
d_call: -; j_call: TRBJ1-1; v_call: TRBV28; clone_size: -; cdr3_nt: TGTGCCAGCAGTCCCCAAGAGGTTTTAGGCGAAGCTTTCTTT; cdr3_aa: CASSPQEVLGEAFF